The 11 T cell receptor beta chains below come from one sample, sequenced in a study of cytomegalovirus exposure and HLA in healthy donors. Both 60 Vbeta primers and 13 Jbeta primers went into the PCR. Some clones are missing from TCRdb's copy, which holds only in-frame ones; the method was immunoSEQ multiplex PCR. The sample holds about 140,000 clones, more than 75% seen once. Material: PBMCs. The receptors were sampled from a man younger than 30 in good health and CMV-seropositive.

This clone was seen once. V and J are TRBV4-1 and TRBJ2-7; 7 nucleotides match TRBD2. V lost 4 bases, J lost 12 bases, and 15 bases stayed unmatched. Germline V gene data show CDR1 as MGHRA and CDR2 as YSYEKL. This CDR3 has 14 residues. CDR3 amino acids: CASSPHLTWGGVYF. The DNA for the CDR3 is TGCGCCAGCAGCCCCCACTTGACCTGGGGGGGGGTGTACTTC.

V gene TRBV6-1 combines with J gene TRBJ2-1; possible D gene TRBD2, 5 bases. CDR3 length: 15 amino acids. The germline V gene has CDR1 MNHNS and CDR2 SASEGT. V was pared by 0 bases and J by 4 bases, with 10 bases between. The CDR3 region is CASSEAQRQYNEQFF. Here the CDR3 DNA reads TGTGCCAGCAGTGAAGCGCAGCGGCAGTACAATGAGCAGTTCTTC.

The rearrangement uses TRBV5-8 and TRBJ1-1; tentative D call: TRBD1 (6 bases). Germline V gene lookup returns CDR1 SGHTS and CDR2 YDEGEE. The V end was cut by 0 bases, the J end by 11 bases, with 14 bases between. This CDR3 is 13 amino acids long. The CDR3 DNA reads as TGTGCCAGCAGCTTGGCCGGGGGGGCCGGGGCTTTCTTT. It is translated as CASSLAGGAGAFF.

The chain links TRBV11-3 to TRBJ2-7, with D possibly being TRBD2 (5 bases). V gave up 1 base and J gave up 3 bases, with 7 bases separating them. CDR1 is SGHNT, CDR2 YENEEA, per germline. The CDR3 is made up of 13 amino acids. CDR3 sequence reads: CASSLARDYEQYF. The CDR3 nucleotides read TGTGCCAGCAGCTTAGCACGGGACTACGAGCAGTACTTC.

CDR3 sequence: CASSLDRGLNNEQFF. The DNA for the CDR3 is TGCGCCAGCAGCCTGGACAGGGGGCTTAACAATGAGCAGTTCTTC. The chain carries TRBV10-1 and TRBJ2-1, with 11 nucleotides matching TRBD1. The CDR3 extends over 15 amino acids. The germline CDR1 and CDR2 sequences are WNHNN and SYGVQD (reference sequence). J was trimmed by 5 bases and V by 6 bases; bases with no gene match: 6.

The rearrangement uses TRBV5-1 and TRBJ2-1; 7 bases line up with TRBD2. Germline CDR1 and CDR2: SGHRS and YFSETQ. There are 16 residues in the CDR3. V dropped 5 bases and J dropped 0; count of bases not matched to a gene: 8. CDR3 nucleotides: TGCGCCAGCAGTATGACTAGCTCCCCCTCCTACAATGAGCAGTTCTTC. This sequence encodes CASSMTSSPSYNEQFF.

CDR3 residues: CASSLPGDGPSQYF. CDR3 bases: TGTGCCAGCAGCTTACCGGGAGATGGGCCCTCGCAGTATTTT. This chain connects TRBV7-9 to TRBJ2-3; possibly TRBD2 for D (6 bases). Trimming stripped 2 bases from V and 10 bases from J, with 16 bases between. The CDR3 consists of 14 residues. Looked up from germline, CDR1 is SEHNR and CDR2 is FQNEAQ (reference sequence).

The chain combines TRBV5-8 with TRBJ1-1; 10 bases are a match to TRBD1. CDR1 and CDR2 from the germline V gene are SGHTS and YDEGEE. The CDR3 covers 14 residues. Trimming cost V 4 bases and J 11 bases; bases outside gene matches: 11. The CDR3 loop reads CASSLSLGQGLAFF. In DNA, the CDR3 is TGTGCCAGCAGCCTATCGTTGGGACAGGGGCTGGCTTTCTTT.

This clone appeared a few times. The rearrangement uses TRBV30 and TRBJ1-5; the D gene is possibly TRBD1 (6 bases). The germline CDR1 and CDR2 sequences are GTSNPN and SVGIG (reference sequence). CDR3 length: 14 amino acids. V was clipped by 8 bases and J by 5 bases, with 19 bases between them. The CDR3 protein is CAHGEGGQDQPQHF. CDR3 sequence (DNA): TGTGCCCACGGCGAGGGGGGGCAGGATCAGCCCCAGCATTTT.

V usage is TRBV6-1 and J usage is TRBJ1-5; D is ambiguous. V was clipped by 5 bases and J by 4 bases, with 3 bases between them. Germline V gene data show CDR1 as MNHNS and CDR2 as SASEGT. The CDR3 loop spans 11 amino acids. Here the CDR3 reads CASSLNQPQHF. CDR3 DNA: TGTGCCAGCAGTCTAAATCAGCCCCAGCATTTT.

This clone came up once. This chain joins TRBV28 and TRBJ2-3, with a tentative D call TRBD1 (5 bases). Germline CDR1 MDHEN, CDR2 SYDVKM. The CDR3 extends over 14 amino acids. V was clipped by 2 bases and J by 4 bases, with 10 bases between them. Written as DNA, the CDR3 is TGTGCCAGCAGTTTAAATACCAGGGCAGATACGCAGTATTTT. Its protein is CASSLNTRADTQYF.